This T cell receptor beta chain was captured by sequencing in a study of identical twins. From the 5' RACE reads, TCRdb called clonotypes with MiXCR, one entry per CDR3 protein. This table has hundreds of thousands of distinct CDR3 sequences, approximately 25% appearing once. From germline, CDR1 is SGHRS and CDR2 YFSETQ. The CDR3 consists of 16 residues. V was clipped by 4 bases and J by 10 bases; unmatched bases: 13. This clonotype was seen only a few times. The same sample was also studied in work on T cells expressing NK-cell markers. In that study: The sequencing cohort of eight donors included seven HCMV-seropositive individuals and one seronegative individual. CD8+ T cells in over five donors included dominant NKG2C+ clonotypes at 1.0-7.0%.

The clonotype originates from a woman aged 18-30 years in good health. The rearrangement joins TRBV5-1 to TRBJ2-1, with TRBD2 matching 11 bases. Specimen: CD4+ T cells sorted from blood. The CDR3 nucleotides are TGCGCCAGCAGCCCAACTAGCGGGGGTCCTAGGCGGGAGCAGTTCTTC. It codes for CASSPTSGGPRREQFF.